These 6 T cell receptor beta chains were all obtained from the same sample, sequenced in a study of control samples from healthy donors and cancer patients. Sequencing used immunoSEQ multiplex PCR; TCRdb keeps in-frame clones, though not all of them. This sample has 65,000 to 80,000 clones, with around 90% found just once. The sample taken for sequencing was PBMCs. These receptors were obtained from a woman between 50 and 59 years old with colorectal cancer.

The chain is built from TRBV13 and TRBJ1-3; tentative D call: TRBD1 (6 bases). Germline V gene sequence: CDR1 PRHDT, CDR2 FYEKMQ (reference sequence). V was shortened by 1 base and J by 12 bases, with 13 bases between the two germline ends. This CDR3 region has 13 residues. CDR3 nucleotide sequence: TGTGCCAGCAGCTTAGACGGGGGCGCGGGCATATATTTT. Protein product: CASSLDGGAGIYF.

The V call is TRBV5-6, the J call TRBJ1-2, with 10 bases lining up with TRBD1. Germline trimming cut 0 bases from V and 0 bases from J; bases unmatched to any gene: 2. Germline loops: CDR1 SGHDT, CDR2 YYEEEE. This CDR3 region has 16 residues. The CDR3 bases are TGTGCCAGCAGCTTGGGGGACAGGGGAACTAACTATGGCTACACCTTC. Amino acid sequence: CASSLGDRGTNYGYTF.

V is TRBV7-2 and J is TRBJ2-5; D unclear. This CDR3 contains 13 residues. V lost 1 base and J lost 5, with 8 bases in between. CDR1 is SGHTA, CDR2 FQGNSA, per germline. The CDR3 DNA is TGTGCCAGCAGCTTAGGGCAGGTGGAGACCCAGTACTTC. Its translation is CASSLGQVETQYF.

Only a few counts were recorded for this clone. V gene TRBV14 combines with J gene TRBJ2-7; D may be TRBD1 (5 bases). There are 13 residues in the CDR3. Germline-derived CDR1 and CDR2 are SGHDN and FVKESK. The V and J ends lost 2 bases and 3 bases respectively, with 8 bases between them. The CDR3 sequence is CASSQRDSYEQYV. CDR3 DNA: TGTGCCAGCAGCCAACGAGACAGCTACGAGCAGTACGTC.

V is TRBV18 and J is TRBJ2-5; weak D call: TRBD2 (6 bases). Germline CDR1 and CDR2: KGHSH and LQKENI. Trimming took off 6 bases at V and 5 bases at J, with 13 bases between the two ends. This CDR3 comprises 13 residues. CDR3 DNA: TGTGCCAGCTCCCTTAGGAGGGTCGAGACCCAGTACTTC. This sequence encodes CASSLRRVETQYF.

This chain joins TRBV6-5 and TRBJ2-7, with 7 bases that match TRBD1. The CDR3 sequence is 12 residues long. The germline V gene encodes CDR1 MNHEY and CDR2 SVGAGI. The V segment lost 10 bases and the J segment 3 bases; nucleotides outside the gene matches: 6. The CDR3 DNA sequence: TGTGCCACCCCCCCAGGGGGCTACGAGCAGTACGTC. Translating gives CATPPGGYEQYV.